What follows is one T cell receptor beta chain and its context. This receptor's antigen is unknown. No qualities accompany the bases; no much larger clone lies one base away. Using the deep immunoSEQ assay, multiplex PCR amplified TCR CDR3 regions from genomic DNA. Genomic DNA extracted from each cell subset was distributed evenly over all wells of several immunoSEQ 96-well plates, and each plate served as one replicate. For sorted subsets, about 0.2 ug genomic DNA, equal to 30,000 to 35,000 T cell genomes, was loaded into each replicate PCR. Purified libraries were quantified with a Qubit 3.0 fluorometer, sized on a Bioanalyzer 2100, and re-quantified with the KAPA Library Quantification kit. A separate single-read 150-cycle Illumina NextSeq 550 flow cell was used to sequence each immunoSEQ 96-well plate. Processing in the source paper ran as follows. Because only junctional sequences without quality scores were contained in the immunoSEQ output, filtering matching that applied to full-length reads could not be performed. Sequences were annotated with PyIR, a Python wrapper for IgBLAST v1.9, using IMGT germline references to assign V/J genes and CDR3. Any read was removed if the V/J assignment was weak (E-value above 1e-6), the CDR3 was missing, or the read contained stop codons, out-of-frame junctions, or ambiguous translated residues. A V3J clonotype was defined by an identical inferred V gene, J gene, and CDR3 amino acid sequence. To compute the percentage overlap between repertoires, the number of shared unique clonotypes was divided by the size of the smaller repertoire. Repertoire richness was assessed with RTK rarefaction, the Chao1 estimator, and Recon v2.1 estimates of unobserved clonotypes. For all TCRbeta clonotypes obtained by the gDNA method from several donors, generation probabilities were computed with OLGA. This immuneACCESS table, as held by TCRdb, lists in-frame sequences with V and J called but not all clones. Of the missing ones, under half trace to an unresolved V gene in checked studies; the others have no known cause. D and trimming were read from the DNA, whereas the V and J calls and clone size are those reported in that table. The sample table contains roughly 2.5 million clones; only one count was recorded for more than 90% of them. Around 0.15% of the sample lies in the top ten.

The sample comes from a study of shared clonotypes between healthy human individuals (dated by TCRdb to between 2020 and 2021). Background on the whole study: Two women and three men aged 18 to 49 years were included in the cohort. For each donor, CD4 naive and CD4 memory were each given three plates, CD8 naive was given two plates, and CD8 memory was given one plate. To estimate repertoire size and how much clonotypes are shared between individuals, the study performed deep sequencing of blood TCR repertoires from five healthy adults. To increase sequencing depth and limit assay-specific biases, TCR repertoire library preparation and sequencing were carried out by different laboratories using diverse techniques. Between about 0.85 and 8.9 billion PBMCs per donor were obtained by leukapheresis.

From the cysteine through the phenylalanine, the CDR3 covers 15 amino acids. Only the CDR3 DNA stays, 45 bases, in frame from base 1. CDR1 and CDR2, per the germline V gene, are SGHRS and YFSETQ. The junction carries 18 bases between V and J, which are trimmed by 5 bases and 3 bases respectively. What the research found in general, with its limitations: Compared with non-shared clonotypes, clonotypes shared by all four sorted-subset donors had higher generation probabilities. Only blood was sampled, and tissue TCR repertoires likely differ from those in blood. About 5% of naive CD4, 3.5% of naive CD8, roughly 2.4% of memory CD4, and 0.35% to 0.4% of memory CD8 clonotypes were shared across several donors. Incomplete sequencing was indicated by rarefaction of sorted-subset datasets, despite the large sequencing depth. The genetic and exposure-history diversity represented was limited by the small number of donors. Naive subsets generally had larger estimated clonotype richness than memory subsets. Pairwise subsampling indicated that sequencing depth was expected to affect the degree of clonotype sharing among donors.

The donors were healthy, HIV-negative adults who had no recently reported acute infections or vaccinations. Every donor was a Caucasian adult residing in Nashville, Tennessee, USA. CD4+ T cells were enriched by magnetic negative selection; naive cells were then positively selected on CD45RA, and the negative fraction formed the memory subset. After blood collection by leukapheresis, PBMCs were isolated using Ficoll-Histopaque density gradient centrifugation and then cryopreserved in the vapor phase of liquid nitrogen. Analytical flow cytometry was used to check the purity and quantity of every magnetically sorted T cell population. Genomic DNA was isolated from every sorted fraction and measured by UV absorbance on a Nanodrop 2000c.

The rearranged segments are TRBV5-1 and TRBJ2-7, with the D segment possibly TRBD1 or TRBD2, each aligning over 6 bases. Sequenced input: naive CD4+ T cells sorted from blood. In light of the paper, this sample's cell subset or site label describes: CD45RA+ positively selected. The receptor was isolated from a young man in good health. The encoded CDR3 is CASSSGGFSFYEQYF. The DNA sequence reads TGCGCCAGCAGTTCCGGGGGCTTTTCGTTCTACGAGCAGTACTTC. The reference TRBV5-1 and TRBJ2-7 proteins fill in what lies around the CDR3, so the full variable domain reads KAGVTQTPRYLIKTRGQQVTLSCSPISGHRSVSWYQQTPGQGLQFLFEYFSETQRNKGNFPGRFSGRQFSNSRSEMNVSTLELGDSALYLCASSSGGFSFYEQYFGPGTRLTVT.